Reported below is one T cell receptor (beta chain). The read ends 3 residues early relative to the CDR3; the germline J gene fills the gap. Germline CDR1 is SEHNR and CDR2 is FQNEAQ (reference sequence). CDR3 size: 12 residues. This entry belongs to a study of Tregs in tolerant kidney transplant recipients. As for the study in general: Recipients received nonmyeloablative bone marrow transplants from related graft donors, with transient mixed chimerism.

The data were produced by immunoSEQ multiplex PCR, yet TCRdb's version contains in-frame clones alone and is incomplete. The sample table sets out approximately 52,000 clones. This chain joins TRBV7-9 and TRBJ1-4, with D uncertain. This clonotype originated in a human donor who received a combined kidney and bone marrow transplant. Source: CD4+ T cells from blood, taken before the transplant. CDR3 bases read: TGTGCCAGCAGCCCCGGGTCTGGGAAA. Protein: CASSPGSGK. The whole CDR3 protein reads CASSPGSGKLFF.